The sequence of this TCR beta chain was determined in a study of blood T cell repertoires in COVID-19. Trimming shortened V by 4 bases and J by 3 bases, and 10 bases separated the two germline ends. The CDR3 is 12 residues long. Germline CDR1 and CDR2: SQVTM and ANQGSEA. The protocol was immunoSEQ multiplex PCR, while the TCRdb copy is restricted to in-frame clones and leaves out a portion. The top ten hold roughly 18% of the sample, which has approximately 150,000 clones, about 89% seen once. This clone showed up just a few times. The sequencing input was peripheral blood. This chain uses TRBV29-1 with TRBJ2-7; possibly TRBD1 for D (5 bases). The sequence came from a man in his forties or fifties with active or convalescent COVID-19. The CDR3 protein is CSVVAGYYEQYF. Written as DNA, the CDR3 is TGCAGCGTTGTGGCAGGGTACTACGAGCAGTACTTC.